This T cell receptor beta chain comes out of a study of T cell responses to AZD1222 COVID-19 vaccine. Overall study context: Second doses were pooled across both intervals (about 4 or about 12 weeks). General observations from the study: Spike-wide coverage was observed for vaccine-associated CD4 TCRs, with dominant responses at 160-218 and 743-854.

Measured with immunoSEQ multiplex PCR; TCRdb has only the in-frame clones, and not every one. This table has tens of thousands of clones, more than 75% appearing once. CDR3 length: 15 amino acids. V lost 6 bases and J lost 6, with 15 bases in between. The germline gives CDR1 SGHTA, CDR2 FQGTGA. As for this clone: The target antigen is unknown.

The chain carries TRBV7-3 and TRBJ1-6; D gene ambiguous. The sequencing here drew on peripheral blood, taken on day 0 of AZD1222 vaccination. This clonotype originated in an adult in good health. The CDR3 DNA sequence: TGTGCCAGCAGTCCCGATCGGTTCGGTAATTCACCCCTCCACTTT. This gives the protein CASSPDRFGNSPLHF.